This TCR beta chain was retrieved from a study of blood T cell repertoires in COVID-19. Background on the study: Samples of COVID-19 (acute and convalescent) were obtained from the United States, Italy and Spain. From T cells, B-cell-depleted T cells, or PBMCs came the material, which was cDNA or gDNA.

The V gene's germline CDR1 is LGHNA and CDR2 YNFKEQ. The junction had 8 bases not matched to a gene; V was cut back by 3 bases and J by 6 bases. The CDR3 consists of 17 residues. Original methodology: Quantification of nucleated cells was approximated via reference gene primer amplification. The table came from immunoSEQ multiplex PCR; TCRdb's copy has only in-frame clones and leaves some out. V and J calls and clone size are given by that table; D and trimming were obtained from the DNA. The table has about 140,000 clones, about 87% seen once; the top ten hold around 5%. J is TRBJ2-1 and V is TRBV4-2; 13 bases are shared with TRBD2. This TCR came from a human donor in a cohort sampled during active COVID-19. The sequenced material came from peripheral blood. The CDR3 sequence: CASSHLKGTSGTNEQFF. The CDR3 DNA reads TGTGCCAGCAGCCACTTAAAGGGGACTAGCGGGACCAATGAGCAGTTCTTC.